The present T cell receptor beta chain was sequenced within a study of blood T cell repertoires in COVID-19. This CDR3 comprises 15 residues. Deletions cut 7 bases from V and 10 bases from J, with 23 bases between. CDR1 is MDHEN and CDR2 is SYDVKM in the germline V gene. Original methodology: The authors estimated nucleated cell counts from reference gene primer amplification. Assay used: immunoSEQ multiplex PCR; TCRdb lists only in-frame clones, some missing. V and J calls plus clone size are reproduced from that table; the DNA served to infer D and trimming. The sample lists roughly 250,000 clones; about 93% were seen once.

This sequence joins TRBV28 and TRBJ1-5; weak D call: TRBD1 (5 bases). The sequence came from a young woman who had recovered from COVID-19. Sequencing input: PBMCs or T cells enriched from blood (not recorded which). The CDR3 reads CASIGLQGRDGPQHF. CDR3 nucleotide sequence: TGTGCCAGCATAGGCCTCCAGGGCAGGGATGGACCCCAGCATTTT.